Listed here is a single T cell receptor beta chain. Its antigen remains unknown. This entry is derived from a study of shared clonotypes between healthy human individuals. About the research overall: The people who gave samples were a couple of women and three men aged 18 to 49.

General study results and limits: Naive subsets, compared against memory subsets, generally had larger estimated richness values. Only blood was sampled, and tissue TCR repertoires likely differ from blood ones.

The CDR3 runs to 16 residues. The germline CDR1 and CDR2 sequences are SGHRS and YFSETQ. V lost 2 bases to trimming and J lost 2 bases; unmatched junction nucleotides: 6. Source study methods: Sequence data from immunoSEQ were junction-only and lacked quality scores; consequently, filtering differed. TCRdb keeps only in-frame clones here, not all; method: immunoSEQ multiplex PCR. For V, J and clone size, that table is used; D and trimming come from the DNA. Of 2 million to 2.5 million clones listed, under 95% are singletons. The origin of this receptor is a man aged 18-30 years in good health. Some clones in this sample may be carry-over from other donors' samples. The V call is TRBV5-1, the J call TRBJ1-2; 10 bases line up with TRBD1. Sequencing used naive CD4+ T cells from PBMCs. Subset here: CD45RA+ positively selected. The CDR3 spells CASSLSGTGANYGYTF. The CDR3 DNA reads TGCGCCAGCAGCTTATCCGGGACAGGGGCCAACTATGGCTACACCTTC.